The 25 T cell receptor beta chains below come from one sample, sequenced in a study of blood T cell repertoires in COVID-19. Produced via immunoSEQ multiplex PCR; TCRdb's table is partial and in-frame only. The table lists about 300,000 clones, roughly 90% of them singletons. Material: peripheral blood. These receptors all stem from a young man with active or convalescent COVID-19.

The J gene is TRBJ2-1, the V gene TRBV4-1, with 7 bases that match TRBD2. The CDR3 spans 15 residues. Germline-derived CDR1 and CDR2 are MGHRA and YSYEKL. The junction had 12 bases not matched to a gene; V was cut back by 7 bases and J by 6 bases. The CDR3 here is CASKWTDASGNEQFF. As DNA, the CDR3 is TGCGCCAGCAAATGGACGGACGCTAGCGGCAATGAGCAGTTCTTC.

This CDR3 reads CASSLHSAGGQETQYF. The CDR3 nucleotides read TGTGCCAGCAGCCTCCACTCAGCGGGGGGTCAGGAGACCCAGTACTTC. The chain uses TRBV11-2 and TRBJ2-5; TRBD2 aligns across 9 bases. The CDR3 covers 16 residues. From germline, CDR1 is SGHAT and CDR2 FQNNGV. The ends lost 5 bases at V and 5 bases at J; junction bases unmatched: 12.

J is TRBJ1-3 and V is TRBV6-5; 8 nucleotides agree with TRBD1. There are 13 residues in the CDR3. Germline loops: CDR1 MNHEY, CDR2 SVGAGI. J gave up 0 bases and V 11 bases, and 3 bases lay outside the gene matches. The CDR3 bases are TGTGCCGGACAGGGTAGCTCTGGAAACACCATATATTTT. Its protein product is CAGQGSSGNTIYF.

DNA for the CDR3: TGTGCCAGCAGCATCCTTTCTGGAAACACCATATATTTT. It translates to CASSILSGNTIYF. The chain combines TRBV5-8 with TRBJ1-3; D is ambiguous. Trimming stripped 4 bases from V and 1 base from J, with 6 bases between. This CDR3 is 13 amino acids long. In germline, CDR1 is SGHTS, CDR2 YDEGEE.

This chain uses TRBV27 with TRBJ2-3, with 7 positions matching TRBD2. The CDR3 is 15 residues long. The germline V gene encodes CDR1 MNHEY and CDR2 SMNVEV (reference sequence). The V segment lost 2 bases and the J segment 3 bases; nucleotides outside the gene matches: 5. The CDR3 reads CASSLVGGTTDTQYF. The CDR3 bases are TGTGCCAGCAGTTTAGTCGGGGGGACTACAGATACGCAGTATTTT.

The rearrangement joins TRBV5-6 to TRBJ2-5, with 7 bases fitting TRBD1. In germline, CDR1 is SGHDT, CDR2 YYEEEE. The junction had 7 bases not matched to a gene; V was cut back by 4 bases and J by 1 base. CDR3 length equals 15 residues. CDR3 nucleotide sequence: TGTGCCAGCAGCGTAGGGGGACAGACCCAAGAGACCCAGTACTTC. Translated, it gives CASSVGGQTQETQYF. Full variable domain (outside the CDR3, taken from reference TRBV5-6 and TRBJ2-5): DAGVTQSPTHLIKTRGQQVTLRCSPKSGHDTVSWYQQALGQGPQFIFQYYEEEERQRGNFPDRFSGHQFPNYSSELNVNALLLGDSALYLCASSVGGQTQETQYFGPGTRLLVL.

DNA for the CDR3: TGTGCCAGCAGCTCCTTTGAATCCAGGGCCGGCTATGGCTACACCTTC. Amino acid sequence: CASSSFESRAGYGYTF. The chain carries TRBV7-9 and TRBJ1-2, with TRBD1 as a possible D gene (5 bases). Trimming stripped 4 bases from V and 4 bases from J, with 19 bases between. CDR3 length: 16 amino acids. The germline V gene encodes CDR1 SEHNR and CDR2 FQNEAQ (reference sequence).

The chain is built from TRBV7-2 and TRBJ2-1, with no clear D. CDR3 length: 16 amino acids. Germline CDR1 is SGHTA and CDR2 is FQGNSA. V gave up 1 base and J gave up 2 bases, with 12 bases separating them. This CDR3 is CASSLGSGSPYNEQFF. CDR3 nucleotide sequence: TGTGCCAGCAGCTTAGGATCGGGTAGCCCCTACAATGAGCAGTTCTTC.

V gene TRBV7-9 combines with J gene TRBJ2-1; tentative D call: TRBD2 (5 bases). Germline V gene sequence: CDR1 SEHNR, CDR2 FQNEAQ (reference sequence). The V end lost 2 bases, the J end lost 2 bases, and 13 bases lay between the germline ends. The CDR3 runs 16 residues. CDR3: CASSLTLGRPYNEQFF. Here the CDR3 DNA reads TGTGCCAGCAGCTTAACACTAGGACGTCCCTACAATGAGCAGTTCTTC. Filled out from reference TRBV7-9 and TRBJ2-1, the complete variable domain reads DTGVSQNPRHKITKRGQNVTFRCDPISEHNRLYWYRQTLGQGPEFLTYFQNEAQLEKSRLLSDRFSAERPKGSFSTLEIQRTEQGDSAMYLCASSLTLGRPYNEQFFGPGTRLTVL.

The CDR3 sequence is CASSDTQVDYGYTF. In DNA, the CDR3 is TGTGCCAGCAGCGATACGCAGGTGGACTATGGCTACACCTTC. The chain is built from TRBV14 and TRBJ1-2; D ambiguous. V was pared by 5 bases and J by 3 bases, with 13 bases between. Looked up from germline, CDR1 is SGHDN and CDR2 is FVKESK. The CDR3 sequence is 14 residues long.

This chain connects TRBV7-2 to TRBJ2-7; 10 nucleotides line up with TRBD1. Per the germline V gene, CDR1 is SGHTA and CDR2 is FQGNSA. Trimming cost V 1 base and J 3 bases; bases outside gene matches: 3. There are 15 residues in the CDR3. The DNA for the CDR3 is TGTGCCAGCAGCTTAGAGGGGACAGGGGTCTACGAGCAGTACTTC. This codes for CASSLEGTGVYEQYF.

V gene TRBV5-4 combines with J gene TRBJ2-1; 8 bases match TRBD2. The CDR3 is 17 residues long. J gave up 9 bases and V 4 bases, and 18 bases lay outside the gene matches. CDR1 SGHNT and CDR2 YYREEE come from the germline V gene (reference sequence). In DNA form, the CDR3 reads TGTGCCAGCAGCCCGCAGTCGGGCGGGAGGAACGGGAGTGAGCAGTTCTTC. Amino acid sequence: CASSPQSGGRNGSEQFF.

The V and J genes are TRBV7-6 and TRBJ2-2; D call uncertain. V lost 1 base and J lost 0, with 6 bases in between. Germline V gives CDR1 SGHVS, CDR2 FNYEAQ. The CDR3 is made up of 15 amino acids. The CDR3 sequence: CASSLGQTNTGELFF. CDR3 bases: TGTGCCAGCAGCTTAGGGCAGACGAACACCGGGGAGCTGTTTTTT.

The chain joins TRBV6-6 to TRBJ1-6; 8 bases agree with TRBD1. V lost 7 bases to trimming and J lost 8 bases; unmatched junction nucleotides: 4. Germline loops: CDR1 MNHNY, CDR2 SVGAGI (reference sequence). The CDR3 extends over 13 amino acids. This CDR3 is CASTGQGDSPLHF. In DNA, the CDR3 is TGTGCCAGCACCGGACAGGGAGATTCACCCCTCCACTTT.

V gene TRBV19 combines with J gene TRBJ2-5; TRBD1 might be the D (5 bases). In germline, CDR1 is LNHDA, CDR2 SQIVND (reference sequence). Trimming removed 5 bases at V and 4 bases at J, with 17 bases between. The CDR3 has 15 residues. DNA for the CDR3: TGTGCCAGTAGTCCCCGTGCAAGGGGCCCAGAGACCCAGTACTTC. Amino acid sequence: CASSPRARGPETQYF.

The chain has TRBV7-9 and TRBJ2-7; 8 nucleotides match TRBD1. V lost 3 bases to trimming and J lost 5 bases; unmatched junction nucleotides: 12. Looked up from germline, CDR1 is SEHNR and CDR2 is FQNEAQ (reference sequence). The CDR3 consists of 16 residues. CDR3 in amino acids: CASSFGGGQGVNEQYF. In nucleotides, the CDR3 is TGTGCCAGCAGCTTTGGAGGTGGACAGGGTGTCAACGAGCAGTACTTC. Combining the CDR3 with reference TRBV7-9 and TRBJ2-7 gives the whole variable domain DTGVSQNPRHKITKRGQNVTFRCDPISEHNRLYWYRQTLGQGPEFLTYFQNEAQLEKSRLLSDRFSAERPKGSFSTLEIQRTEQGDSAMYLCASSFGGGQGVNEQYFGPGTRLTVT.

The chain employs TRBV11-3 and TRBJ2-3; the match to TRBD1 covers 8 bases. Germline values: CDR1 SGHNT, CDR2 YENEEA. The CDR3 spans 15 residues. V shed 5 bases, J shed 3 bases, and the junction held 7 bases outside the gene matches. The CDR3 loop is CASSLGTGLTDTQYF. The CDR3 bases are TGTGCCAGCAGCCTGGGGACAGGTCTAACAGATACGCAGTATTTT. The variable domain in full, completed from reference TRBV11-3 and TRBJ2-3, reads EAGVVQSPRYKIIEKKQPVAFWCNPISGHNTLYWYLQNLGQGPELLIRYENEEAVDDSQLPKDRFSAERLKGVDSTLKIQPAELGDSAVYLCASSLGTGLTDTQYFGPGTRLTVL.

The V gene is TRBV5-1, the J gene TRBJ2-7; 7 bases are a match to TRBD2. In germline, CDR1 is SGHRS, CDR2 YFSETQ. This CDR3 is 15 amino acids long. V gave up 2 bases and J gave up 2 bases; unmatched junction bases: 7. The DNA of the CDR3 is TGCGCCAGCAGCTTCCGGGACTACCCAACCTACGAGCAGTACTTC. Translating it yields CASSFRDYPTYEQYF. The variable domain in full, completed from reference TRBV5-1 and TRBJ2-7, reads KAGVTQTPRYLIKTRGQQVTLSCSPISGHRSVSWYQQTPGQGLQFLFEYFSETQRNKGNFPGRFSGRQFSNSRSEMNVSTLELGDSALYLCASSFRDYPTYEQYFGPGTRLTVT.

The chain uses TRBV5-8 and TRBJ2-2; D perhaps matches TRBD2 (6 bases). CDR1 SGHTS and CDR2 YDEGEE come from the germline V gene. The CDR3 covers 17 residues. Trimming stripped 4 bases from V and 4 bases from J, with 20 bases between. The CDR3 DNA is TGTGCCAGCAGCCGGGGTTTCGGGGGAGTTGGCACCGGGGAGCTGTTTTTT. It specifies CASSRGFGGVGTGELFF.

V is TRBV29-1 and J is TRBJ1-2, with D possibly TRBD1 on 5 matching bases. The CDR3 totals 11 residues. The V gene lost 4 bases and the J gene lost 7 bases, with 10 bases spanning the gap. Germline V lookup: CDR1 SQVTM, CDR2 ANQGSEA. This chain's CDR3 is CSVGQGGGYTF. CDR3 DNA: TGCAGCGTTGGGCAGGGAGGTGGCTACACCTTC.

J is TRBJ2-5 and V is TRBV18, with 9 bases aligning to TRBD2. The CDR3 is 20 residues long. The germline CDR1 and CDR2 sequences are KGHSH and LQKENI. V was pared by 0 bases and J by 0 bases, with 14 bases of the junction left unmatched. In DNA form, the CDR3 reads TGTGCCAGCTCACCACCGCTCGGGGAGACTAGCGGATGGTACCAAGAGACCCAGTACTTC. It translates to CASSPPLGETSGWYQETQYF.

As DNA, the CDR3 is TGTGCCAGCAGTTACTCGACGGGGGTACCCAACACCGGGGAGCTGTTTTTT. Its translation is CASSYSTGVPNTGELFF. The chain couples TRBV6-2 or TRBV6-3 to TRBJ2-2; a weak D match, TRBD2 (6 bases). The CDR3 length is 17 residues. V gave up 0 bases and J gave up 2 bases, with 13 bases separating them. Germline CDR1 MNHEY, CDR2 SVGEGT.

The chain combines TRBV6-1 with TRBJ1-1; tentative D call: TRBD1 (6 bases). With 2 bases removed from V and 5 bases from J, the gap between germline ends came to 12 bases. The CDR3 totals 14 residues. The germline gives CDR1 MNHNS, CDR2 SASEGT. The CDR3 is CASSETGGWTEAFF. DNA of the CDR3: TGTGCCAGCAGTGAAACTGGGGGCTGGACTGAAGCTTTCTTT.

This rearrangement joins TRBV11-1 to TRBJ2-1, with D possibly being TRBD2 (5 bases). Germline loops: CDR1 SGHAT, CDR2 FQDESV (reference sequence). There are 12 residues in the CDR3. V gave up 5 bases and J gave up 6 bases, with 8 bases separating them. CDR3 coding DNA: TGTGCCAGCAGCGGACTGCTCAATGAGCAGTTCTTC. This translates into CASSGLLNEQFF.

This chain connects TRBV7-9 to TRBJ1-2; no firm D call. From germline, CDR1 is SEHNR and CDR2 FQNEAQ (reference sequence). V was shortened by 1 base and J by 6 bases, with 6 bases between the two germline ends. This CDR3 has 12 residues. The CDR3, as DNA: TGTGCCAGCAGCTTAGGACGGGATGGCTACACCTTC. Its translation: CASSLGRDGYTF.